This note documents a single T cell receptor (beta chain) sequence. The antigen is not known. TCRdb's table, derived via immunoSEQ multiplex PCR, lists solely in-frame clones and lacks some. The sample consists of more than 130,000 clones, 75% to 95% of them appearing once. This sample is part of a study of T cell responses to AZD1222 COVID-19 vaccine. Study as a whole: Pooling covered second doses at about 4 or about 12 weeks. Study-wide findings and caveats: Sampling captured repertoires only after the peak T cell response. Spike-specific TCR breadth and depth went up after people got two AZD1222 doses. Donors were largely white British and mainly female; clonal diversity was possibly underestimated.

Looked up from germline, CDR1 is SGHTA and CDR2 is FQGTGA. The CDR3 contains 15 residues. V was clipped by 2 bases and J by 5 bases, with 13 bases between them. The sequence came from an adult in good health. The V and J genes are TRBV7-3 and TRBJ1-5; TRBD1 might be the D (5 bases). The sample consisted of peripheral blood, taken on day 0 of AZD1222 vaccination. This chain's CDR3 is CASSLGGAQDQPQHF. The DNA of the CDR3 is TGTGCCAGCAGCTTAGGTGGGGCACAGGATCAGCCCCAGCATTTT.